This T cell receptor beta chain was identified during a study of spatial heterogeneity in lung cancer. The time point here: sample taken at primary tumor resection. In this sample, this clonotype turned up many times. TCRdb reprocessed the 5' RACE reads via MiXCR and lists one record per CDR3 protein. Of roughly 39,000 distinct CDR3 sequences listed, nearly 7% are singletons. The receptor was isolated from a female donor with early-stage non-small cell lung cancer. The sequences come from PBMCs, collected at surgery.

CDR3 sequence: CASSTESRFSMNTEAFF. DNA of the CDR3: TGCGCCAGCAGTACAGAGAGCAGGTTCTCAATGAACACTGAAGCTTTCTTT. The rearrangement uses TRBV10-1 and TRBJ1-1; D gene ambiguous. This CDR3 has 17 amino acids. V was clipped by 5 bases and J by 0 bases, with 19 bases between them. Looked up from germline, CDR1 is WNHNN and CDR2 is SYGVQD (reference sequence).